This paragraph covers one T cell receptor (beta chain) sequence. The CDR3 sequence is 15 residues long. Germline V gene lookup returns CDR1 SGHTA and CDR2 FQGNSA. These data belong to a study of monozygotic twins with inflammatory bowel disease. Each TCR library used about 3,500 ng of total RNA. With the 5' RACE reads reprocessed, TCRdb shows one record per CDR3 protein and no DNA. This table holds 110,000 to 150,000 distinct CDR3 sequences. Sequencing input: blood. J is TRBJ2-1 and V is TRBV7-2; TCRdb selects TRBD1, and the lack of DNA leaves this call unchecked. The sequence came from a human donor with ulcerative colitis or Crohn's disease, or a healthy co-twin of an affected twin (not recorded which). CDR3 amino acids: CASSFRTGAYNEQFF. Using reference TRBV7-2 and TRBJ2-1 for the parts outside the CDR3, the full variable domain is GAGVSQSPSNKVTEKGKDVELRCDPISGHTALYWYRQSLGQGLEFLIYFQGNSAPDKSGLPSDRFSAERTGGSVSTLTIQRTQQEDSAVYLCASSFRTGAYNEQFFGPGTRLTVL.